The 17 T cell receptor beta chains listed next were all sequenced from one sample in a study of CD8 T cells in Susac syndrome. With random hexamers, 0.5 to 1 ug RNA was reverse transcribed. MiXCR was run by TCRdb on the immunoSEQ multiplex PCR reads, yielding one entry per CDR3 protein. The table lists about 250,000 distinct CDR3 sequences, about 93% of them singletons. The sequenced material came from CD4+ T cells from PBMCs. Receptors were obtained from a human donor with multiple sclerosis.

The rearrangement joins TRBV23-1 to TRBJ2-2, with 12 bases fitting TRBD2. TRBV23-1 carries the ORF label, with uncertain function. The CDR3 loop spans 16 amino acids. Trimming took 3 bases from V and 7 from J; bases not matched to a gene: 6. The CDR3 spells CASSHLAGGADGELFF. In nucleotides, the CDR3 is TGCGCCAGCAGTCACCTAGCGGGGGGGGCCGACGGGGAGCTGTTTTTT.

The V call is TRBV10-3, the J call TRBJ2-7; 8 positions match TRBD1. The CDR3 runs to 14 residues. Germline V gene sequence: CDR1 ENHRY, CDR2 SYGVKD. Trimming removed 6 bases from V and 5 bases from J; junction bases left unmatched: 9. The CDR3 sequence: CAIRETGAKDEQYF. The CDR3 coding sequence is TGTGCCATCAGGGAGACAGGGGCGAAAGACGAGCAGTACTTC.

The table lists this clonotype with a count of one. The V gene is TRBV5-4, the J gene TRBJ2-2; the D gene could be TRBD1 or TRBD2 (6 bases each). Trimming took off 3 bases at V and 0 bases at J, with 12 bases between the two ends. This CDR3 has 16 amino acids. The V gene's germline CDR1 is SGHNT and CDR2 YYREEE (reference sequence). In DNA form, the CDR3 reads TGTGCCAGCAGCTCATTCGGGGGCGCGAACACCGGGGAGCTGTTTTTT. Encoded protein: CASSSFGGANTGELFF.

The rearrangement joins TRBV19 to TRBJ2-5; the D gene is possibly TRBD2 (7 bases). The ends were cut back, 9 bases at V and 1 base at J, with 18 bases in the middle. Germline CDR1 reads LNHDA; CDR2 reads SQIVND (reference sequence). The CDR3 totals 15 residues. The CDR3 DNA is TGTGCCAGCCTACAAACGGCGGGGGCCCAAGAGACCCAGTACTTC. Amino acids: CASLQTAGAQETQYF.

The chain joins TRBV6-1 to TRBJ2-5, with 9 bases lining up with TRBD1. Looked up from germline, CDR1 is MNHNS and CDR2 is SASEGT. The CDR3 is made up of 13 amino acids. The V gene end was trimmed by 6 bases and the J gene end by 3 bases; junction bases not matched to a gene: 2. CDR3 sequence: CASRWTGEETQYF. The CDR3, as DNA: TGTGCCAGCAGATGGACAGGGGAAGAGACCCAGTACTTC.

The rearrangement uses TRBV5-6 and TRBJ1-1; D uncertain. In germline, CDR1 is SGHDT, CDR2 YYEEEE. CDR3 length: 13 amino acids. The germline V and J ends were trimmed by 1 base and 4 bases, with 8 bases remaining between them. The CDR3 is CASSLPTSTEAFF. DNA for the CDR3: TGTGCCAGCAGCTTGCCGACGAGCACTGAAGCTTTCTTT. The complete variable domain, with remaining parts taken from reference TRBV5-6 and TRBJ1-1, reads DAGVTQSPTHLIKTRGQQVTLRCSPKSGHDTVSWYQQALGQGPQFIFQYYEEEERQRGNFPDRFSGHQFPNYSSELNVNALLLGDSALYLCASSLPTSTEAFFGQGTRLTVV.

This clonotype was seen a single time. The chain recombines TRBV27 with TRBJ1-2; maybe TRBD1 (5 bases). The germline V gene encodes CDR1 MNHEY and CDR2 SMNVEV (reference sequence). V was trimmed by 4 bases and J by 4 bases, leaving 16 bases between them. The CDR3 has 15 amino acids. The CDR3 DNA reads TGTGCCAGCAGTTCCAACTCACAGGAGATCTATGGCTACACCTTC. Translated: CASSSNSQEIYGYTF.

The V gene is TRBV6-5, the J gene TRBJ1-1, with 8 bases lining up with TRBD1. Germline trimming cut 6 bases from V and 2 bases from J; bases unmatched to any gene: 5. Germline V gene data show CDR1 as MNHEY and CDR2 as SVGAGI. CDR3 length: 14 amino acids. The CDR3 reads CASRMGQVNTEAFF. DNA for the CDR3: TGTGCCAGCAGGATGGGACAGGTTAACACTGAAGCTTTCTTT.

The chain uses TRBV28 and TRBJ1-1, with D tentatively TRBD1 (5 bases). The CDR3 is 14 residues long. Trimming stripped 1 base from V and 8 bases from J, with 14 bases between. CDR1 is MDHEN, CDR2 SYDVKM, per germline. The CDR3 protein is CASSLSGGKAEAFF. The CDR3, as DNA: TGTGCCAGCAGTTTATCGGGGGGGAAGGCGGAAGCTTTCTTT.

The chain has TRBV6-5 and TRBJ1-2, with D perhaps TRBD1 (5 bases). Germline CDR1 MNHEY, CDR2 SVGAGI. Trimming took 2 bases from V and 7 from J, leaving 14 bases between them. CDR3 length: 14 residues. The CDR3 spells CASSYGAGLGGYTF. CDR3 DNA sequence: TGTGCCAGCAGTTACGGGGCAGGACTTGGTGGCTACACCTTC.

This sequence joins TRBV5-1 and TRBJ2-5; D may be TRBD2 (7 bases). CDR3 length equals 16 residues. Trimming took 2 bases from V and 4 from J, leaving 18 bases between them. Germline values: CDR1 SGHRS, CDR2 YFSETQ. This CDR3 reads CASSFGGGRLGETQYF. CDR3 DNA sequence: TGCGCCAGCAGCTTCGGGGGCGGGAGATTAGGAGAGACCCAGTACTTC.

This chain uses TRBV5-1 with TRBJ2-3; unclear D gene. The CDR3 is 12 residues long. The V and J ends lost 4 bases and 4 bases respectively, with 7 bases between them. Per the germline V gene, CDR1 is SGHRS and CDR2 is YFSETQ. CDR3 DNA: TGCGCCAGCAGCCCCCCGTCAGATACGCAGTATTTT. This codes for CASSPPSDTQYF.

J is TRBJ2-5 and V is TRBV4-1; unclear D gene. This CDR3 region has 15 residues. V was cut by 1 base and J by 0 bases, with 9 bases left in between. From germline, CDR1 is MGHRA and CDR2 YSYEKL. The CDR3 nucleotides read TGCGCCAGCAGCCAAGGAGGAGCTTACCAAGAGACCCAGTACTTC. Protein product: CASSQGGAYQETQYF.

V usage is TRBV2 and J usage is TRBJ2-3, with no clear D. From germline, CDR1 is SNHLY and CDR2 FYNNEI. CDR3 length equals 12 residues. Deletions cut 9 bases from V and 4 bases from J, with 11 bases between. The CDR3 bases are TGTGCCAGTATTGGTTTGGCAGATACGCAGTATTTT. Residues: CASIGLADTQYF.

The chain employs TRBV2 and TRBJ2-7; D is possibly TRBD2 (5 bases). Trimming pared 7 bases from V and 4 bases from J, leaving 14 bases between. CDR1 is SNHLY, CDR2 FYNNEI, per germline. The CDR3 runs to 13 residues. This chain's CDR3 is CASTEGRSYEQYV. Written as DNA, the CDR3 is TGTGCCAGCACCGAGGGCAGGTCATACGAGCAGTACGTC.

The chain employs TRBV9 and TRBJ2-1; TRBD2 agrees at 7 bases. In germline, CDR1 is SGDLS, CDR2 YYNGEE. The CDR3 consists of 13 residues. Germline trimming cut 4 bases from V and 10 bases from J; bases unmatched to any gene: 8. Written as DNA, the CDR3 is TGTGCCAGCAGCAACGATTTAGCGGGCGAGCAGTTCTTC. It yields the protein CASSNDLAGEQFF.

The chain links TRBV5-6 to TRBJ2-2, with 14 bases identical to TRBD2. The V gene end was trimmed by 4 bases and the J gene end by 1 base; junction bases not matched to a gene: 6. Germline CDR1 reads SGHDT; CDR2 reads YYEEEE. The CDR3 sequence is 18 residues long. The CDR3 nucleotides are TGTGCCAGCAGCCCGGGACTAGCGGGAGTGGGGAACACCGGGGAGCTGTTTTTT. Translating gives CASSPGLAGVGNTGELFF.